This T cell receptor (beta chain) was observed in a study of T cell responses to AZD1222 COVID-19 vaccine. In the case of this clone: Its matching antigen is unknown.

TCRdb's table, derived via immunoSEQ multiplex PCR, lists solely in-frame clones and lacks some. The data hold about 79,000 clones, with roughly nine tenths observed a single time. Germline lookup yields CDR1 LNHDA and CDR2 SQIVND (reference sequence). CDR3 size: 12 residues. V shed 7 bases and J 3 bases; nucleotides not matched to a gene: 2. Whole-study findings and limits: Only a handful of AZD1222 recipients were seropositive at baseline. Donor demographics were predominantly white British with a female majority; clonal diversity may be underestimated.

The clonotype originates from an adult who received the AZD1222 COVID-19 vaccine. Sequenced here: peripheral blood, sampled 28 days after the second AZD1222 dose. The chain has TRBV19 and TRBJ1-2; TRBD1 matches at 7 bases. CDR3 sequence reads: CASNDRDYGYTF. DNA for the CDR3: TGTGCCAGTAACGACAGGGACTATGGCTACACCTTC.